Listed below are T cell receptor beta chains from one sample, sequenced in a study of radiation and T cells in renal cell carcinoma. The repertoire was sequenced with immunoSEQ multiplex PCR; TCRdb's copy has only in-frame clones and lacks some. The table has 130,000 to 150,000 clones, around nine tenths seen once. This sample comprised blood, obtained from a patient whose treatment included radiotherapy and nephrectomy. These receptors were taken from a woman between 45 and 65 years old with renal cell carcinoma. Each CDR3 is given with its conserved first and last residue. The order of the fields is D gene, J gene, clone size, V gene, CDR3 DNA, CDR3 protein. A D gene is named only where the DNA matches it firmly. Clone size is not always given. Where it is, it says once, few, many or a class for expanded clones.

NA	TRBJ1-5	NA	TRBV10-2	TGCGCCAGCAGTGACCCTCGGAGCGGCAATCAGCCCCAGCATTTT	CASSDPRSGNQPQHF
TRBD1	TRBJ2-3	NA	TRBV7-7	TGTGCTAGCAGCTTCTCACAGGGGGCTTCAGATACGCAGTATTTT	CASSFSQGASDTQYF
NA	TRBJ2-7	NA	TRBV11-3	TGTGCCAGCAGCCTCCGGGACAAGCAGTACTTC	CASSLRDKQYF
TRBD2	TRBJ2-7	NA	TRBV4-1	TGCGCCAGCAGCCAAGAACTAGGAGCGGGACCTGCCGAGCAGTACTTC	CASSQELGAGPAEQYF
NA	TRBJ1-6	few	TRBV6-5	TGTGCCAGCAGTCAAGACGAAGAGAGTTCACCCCTCCACTTT	CASSQDEESSPLHF
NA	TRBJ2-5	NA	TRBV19	TGTGCCAGTAGTATTTACCGCGAGAAGGGGTCCCAGTACTTC	CASSIYREKGSQYF
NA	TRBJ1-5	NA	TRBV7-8	TGTGCCAGCAGCTCAGTACAGGGAAGGAATCAGCCCCAGCATTTT	CASSSVQGRNQPQHF
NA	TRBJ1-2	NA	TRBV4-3	TGCGCCAGCAGCCAGGATACGGGGGTCTATGGCTACACCTTC	CASSQDTGVYGYTF
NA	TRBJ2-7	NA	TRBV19	TGTGCCAGTAGTCCCGGGACACTTTACGAGCAGTACTTC	CASSPGTLYEQYF
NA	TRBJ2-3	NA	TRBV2	TGTGCCAGCACCGGGCGAGATACGCAGTATTTT	CASTGRDTQYF
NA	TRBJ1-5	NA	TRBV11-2	TGTGCCAGCAGCTTTTCAGATAGCAATCAGCCCCAGCATTTT	CASSFSDSNQPQHF
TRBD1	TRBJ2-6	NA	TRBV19	TGTGCCAGTACCGCAGACAGGGCTGGGGCCAACGTCCTGACTTTC	CASTADRAGANVLTF
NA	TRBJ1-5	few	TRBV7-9	TGTGCCAGCACCACCGGGGGGCAGCCCCAGCATTTT	CASTTGGQPQHF
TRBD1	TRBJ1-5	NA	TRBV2	TGTGCCAGCAGAAGACAGGGAAATAACAATCAGCCCCAGCATTTT	CASRRQGNNNQPQHF
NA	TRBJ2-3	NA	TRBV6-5	TGTGCCAGCATTTTTTCCATGGACACAGATACGCAGTATTTT	CASIFSMDTDTQYF
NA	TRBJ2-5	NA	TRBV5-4	TGTGCCAGCAGCCCGGAGGGGACCCAAGAGACCCAGTACTTC	CASSPEGTQETQYF
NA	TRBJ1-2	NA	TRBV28	TGTGCCAGCAGTTTCGACAGGCTGAACTATGGCTACACCTTC	CASSFDRLNYGYTF
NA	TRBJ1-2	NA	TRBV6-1	TGTGCCAGCAGTGTCATGGGGGATGGCTACACCTTC	CASSVMGDGYTF
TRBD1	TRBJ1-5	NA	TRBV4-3	TGCGCCAGCAGCCCGGGACAGCGCAATCAGCCCCAGCATTTT	CASSPGQRNQPQHF
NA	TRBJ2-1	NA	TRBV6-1	TGTGCCAGCAGTGAAAGGGGGGGACAGCACAATGAGCAGTTCTTC	CASSERGGQHNEQFF
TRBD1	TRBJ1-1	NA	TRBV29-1	TGCAGCGGCAGGGGGCGAACGAACACTGAAGCTTTCTTT	CSGRGRTNTEAFF
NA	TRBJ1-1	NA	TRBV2	TGTGCCAGCAATTTGGGGGACACTGAAGCTTTCTTT	CASNLGDTEAFF
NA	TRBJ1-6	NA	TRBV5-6	TGTGCCAGCAGCTTGAGGACGGTGAATTCACCCCTCCACTTT	CASSLRTVNSPLHF
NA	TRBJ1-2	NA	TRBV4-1	TGCGCCAGCAGCCAAGAAGGTTGGCAGGGCTATGGCTACACCTTC	CASSQEGWQGYGYTF
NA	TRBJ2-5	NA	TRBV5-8	TGTGCCAGCAGCCCAGGGTGGGGCCAAGAGACCCAGTACTTC	CASSPGWGQETQYF
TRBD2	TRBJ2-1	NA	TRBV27	TGTGCCAGCAGTCAAAGCGGGGGCTCCTACAATGAGCAGTTCTTC	CASSQSGGSYNEQFF
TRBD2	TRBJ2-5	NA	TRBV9	TGTGCCAGCAGCGTAGCCCCTACTAGCGCCGGGGGGACCCAGTACTTC	CASSVAPTSAGGTQYF
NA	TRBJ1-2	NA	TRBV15	TGTGCCACCAGCATACCAGGGCAGGGAAAATGGTATGGCTACACCTTC	CATSIPGQGKWYGYTF
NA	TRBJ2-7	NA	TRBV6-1	TGTGCCAGCAGTGAATCGAGGCTATCCTACGAGCAGTACTTC	CASSESRLSYEQYF
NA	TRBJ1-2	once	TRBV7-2	TGTGCCAGCAGCTTATTCTCGGCAATCTATGGCTACACCTTC	CASSLFSAIYGYTF
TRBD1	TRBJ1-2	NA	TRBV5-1	TGCGCCAGCAGCTTTAGGGGGCGCGGGACGCATCGGGCTGGCTACACCTTC	CASSFRGRGTHRAGYTF
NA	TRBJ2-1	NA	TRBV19	TGTGCCAGTAGTATAGGGTTAGCGGTACCCTACAATGAGCAGTTCTTC	CASSIGLAVPYNEQFF
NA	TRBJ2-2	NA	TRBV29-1	TGCAGCGTTGGGCAGTTGGACACCGGGGAGCTGTTTTTT	CSVGQLDTGELFF
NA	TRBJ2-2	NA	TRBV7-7	TGTGCTAGCAGCTTAGAGTACACCGGGGAGCTGTTTTTT	CASSLEYTGELFF
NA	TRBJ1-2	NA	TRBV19	TGTGCCAGTAGTATTGGGTCCGCTAACTATGGCTACACCTTC	CASSIGSANYGYTF
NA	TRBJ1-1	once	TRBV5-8	TGTGCCAGCAGCCCCCTCGGGTGGGGAAGGACTGAAGCTTTCTTT	CASSPLGWGRTEAFF
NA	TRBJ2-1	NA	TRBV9	TGTGCCAGCAGCGCAGAGGCGTGGGGAGGAGCGAATGAGCAGTTCTTC	CASSAEAWGGANEQFF
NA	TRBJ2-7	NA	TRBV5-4	TGTGCCAGCAGCTGGTCCGCAGGTTCCTACGAGCAGTACTTC	CASSWSAGSYEQYF
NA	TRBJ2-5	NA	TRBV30	TGTGCCTGGGACCAGGGGGGTGGGGAGACCCAGTACTTC	CAWDQGGGETQYF
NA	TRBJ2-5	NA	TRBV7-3	TGTGCCAGCAGTCGGGGGAGCGGGGAGACCCAGTACTTC	CASSRGSGETQYF
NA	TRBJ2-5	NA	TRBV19	TGTGCCAGTAGTATAGACCACGCGCAAGAGACCCAGTACTTC	CASSIDHAQETQYF
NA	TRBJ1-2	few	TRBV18	TGTGCCAGCTCACCACCGGCGGCTCACAGGGACAACTTCTATGGCTACACCTTC	CASSPPAAHRDNFYGYTF
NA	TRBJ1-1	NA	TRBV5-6	TGTGCCAGCACCAAGACAGTGAACACTGAAGCTTTCTTT	CASTKTVNTEAFF
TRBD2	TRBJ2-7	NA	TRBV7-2	TGTGCCAGCAGCTTAGGTGTACTAGCGGGGTACGAGCAGTACTTC	CASSLGVLAGYEQYF
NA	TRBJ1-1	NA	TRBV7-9	TGTGCCAGCAGCTACCCCCGGAGGGGTGGTAACACTGAAGCTTTCTTT	CASSYPRRGGNTEAFF
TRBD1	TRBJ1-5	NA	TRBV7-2	TGTGCCAGCAGCTTGAATCAGGGGGTTCAGCCCCAGCATTTT	CASSLNQGVQPQHF
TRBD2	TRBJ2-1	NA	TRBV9	TGTGCCAGCAGCGTAGCTACCGGGACTAGCGGGAGGTACAATGAGCAGTTCTTC	CASSVATGTSGRYNEQFF
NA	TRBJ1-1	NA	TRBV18	TGTGCCAGCTCCCCGACCTCTGATCTTCCTATGAACACTGAAGCTTTCTTT	CASSPTSDLPMNTEAFF
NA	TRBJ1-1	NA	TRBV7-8	TGTGCCAGCAGCTTAGGGGGACGACCTGAGACGAACACTGAAGCTTTCTTT	CASSLGGRPETNTEAFF
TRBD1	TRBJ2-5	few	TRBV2	TGTGCCAGCAGGGCCGGGACAGCAGAGACCCAGTACTTC	CASRAGTAETQYF
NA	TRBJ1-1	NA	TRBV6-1	TGTGCCAGCAGATGGGGGTTAGACACTGAAGCTTTCTTT	CASRWGLDTEAFF
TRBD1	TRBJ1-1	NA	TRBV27	TGTGCCAGCAGTTTATTTATGGGGGACAGCACTAATGAAGCTTTCTTT	CASSLFMGDSTNEAFF
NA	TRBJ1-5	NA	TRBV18	TGTGCCAGCTCACCAGCTCAGGATCAGCCCCAGCATTTT	CASSPAQDQPQHF
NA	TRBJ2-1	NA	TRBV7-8	TGTGCCAGCAGCTTAGCCGGAACCGAGTACTCCTACAATGAGCAGTTCTTC	CASSLAGTEYSYNEQFF
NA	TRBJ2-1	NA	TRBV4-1	TGCGCCAGCAGCCAAGATGTTTCCTTCTACAATGAGCAGTTCTTC	CASSQDVSFYNEQFF
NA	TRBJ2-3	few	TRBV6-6	TGTGCCAGCAGTTACGGAGGGCAGTATTTT	CASSYGGQYF
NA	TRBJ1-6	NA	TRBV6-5	TGTGCCAGCAGTTTAAGTAATAATTCACCCCTCCACTTT	CASSLSNNSPLHF